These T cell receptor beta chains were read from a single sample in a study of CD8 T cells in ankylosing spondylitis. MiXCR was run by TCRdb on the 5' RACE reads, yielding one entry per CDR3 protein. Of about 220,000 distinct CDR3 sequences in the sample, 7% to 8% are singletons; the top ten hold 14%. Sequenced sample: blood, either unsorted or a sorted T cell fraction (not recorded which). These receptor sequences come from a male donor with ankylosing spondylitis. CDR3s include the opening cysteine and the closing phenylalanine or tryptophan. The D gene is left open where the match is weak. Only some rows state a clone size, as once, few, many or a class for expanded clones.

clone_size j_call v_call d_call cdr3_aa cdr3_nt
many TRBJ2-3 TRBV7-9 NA CASSLGVLGTDTQYF TGTGCCAGCAGCTTGGGGGTCTTGGGCACAGATACGCAGTATTTT
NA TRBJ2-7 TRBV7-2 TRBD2 CASTSGLAVYEQYF TGTGCCAGCACCTCGGGACTAGCGGTCTACGAGCAGTACTTC
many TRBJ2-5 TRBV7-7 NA CASSLQLTSQETQYF TGTGCTAGCAGCTTACAGTTGACAAGCCAAGAGACCCAGTACTTC
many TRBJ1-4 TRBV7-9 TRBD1 CASKPRDSNEKLFF TGTGCCAGCAAGCCCCGGGACAGCAATGAAAAACTGTTTTTT
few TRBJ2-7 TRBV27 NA CASSAGVGRPYEQYF TGTGCCAGCAGCGCCGGCGTGGGGCGGCCCTACGAGCAGTACTTC
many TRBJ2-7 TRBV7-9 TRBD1 CASSPGTGGSSSYEQYF TGTGCCAGCAGCCCCGGGACAGGGGGCTCAAGCTCCTACGAGCAGTACTTC
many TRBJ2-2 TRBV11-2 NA CASSSGYTGELFF TGTGCCAGCAGCTCAGGGTACACCGGGGAGCTGTTTTTT
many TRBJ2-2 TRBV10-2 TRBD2 CASSDSGIGTGELFF TGCGCCAGCAGTGATAGCGGGATTGGAACCGGGGAGCTGTTTTTT
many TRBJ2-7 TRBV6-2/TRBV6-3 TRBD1 CASSPQGTAYEQYF TGTGCCAGCAGTCCCCAGGGGACAGCCTACGAGCAGTACTTC
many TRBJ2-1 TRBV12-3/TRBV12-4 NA CASSVGGSEGEQFF TGTGCCAGCAGTGTTGGCGGGTCAGAGGGTGAGCAGTTCTTC
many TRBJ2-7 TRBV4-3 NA CASSQERSSTYEQYF TGCGCCAGCAGCCAAGAAAGAAGTAGCACCTACGAGCAGTACTTC
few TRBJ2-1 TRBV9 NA CASSVGDWSYNEQFF TGTGCCAGCAGCGTAGGAGACTGGTCCTACAATGAGCAGTTCTTC
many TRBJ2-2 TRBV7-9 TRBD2 CASSLSSGDHTGELFF TGTGCCAGCAGCTTATCTAGCGGGGATCACACCGGGGAGCTGTTTTTT
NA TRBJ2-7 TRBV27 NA CASTQGGGTYEQYF TGTGCCAGCACCCAGGGGGGGGGAACCTACGAGCAGTACTTC
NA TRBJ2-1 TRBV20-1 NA CTAGGEAYNEQFF TGCACCGCGGGTGGGGAAGCCTACAATGAGCAGTTCTTC
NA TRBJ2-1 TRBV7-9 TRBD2 CASSPPGLAISYNEQFF TGTGCCAGCAGCCCTCCGGGACTAGCGATCTCCTACAATGAGCAGTTCTTC
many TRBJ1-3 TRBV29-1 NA CSAVFLTRSGNTIYF TGCAGCGCCGTCTTCCTCACTCGTTCTGGAAACACCATATATTTT
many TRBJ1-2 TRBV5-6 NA CASSLETSLYGYTF TGTGCCAGCAGCTTGGAAACTTCCCTCTATGGCTACACCTTC
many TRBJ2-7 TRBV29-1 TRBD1 CSAGQVPYEQYF TGCAGCGCGGGACAGGTGCCCTACGAGCAGTACTTC
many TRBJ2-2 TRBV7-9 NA CASSLVLITGELFF TGTGCCAGCAGCTTAGTACTTATCACCGGGGAGCTGTTTTTT
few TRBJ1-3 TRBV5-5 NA CASSPLRSGNTIYF TGTGCCAGCAGCCCACTACGCTCTGGAAACACCATATATTTT
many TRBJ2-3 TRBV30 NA CAWSVLLGSSTDTQYF TGTGCCTGGAGTGTACTTCTAGGTTCTAGCACAGATACGCAGTATTTT
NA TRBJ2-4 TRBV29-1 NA CSVRDNWAAKNIQYF TGCAGCGTCCGGGACAACTGGGCAGCCAAAAACATTCAGTACTTC
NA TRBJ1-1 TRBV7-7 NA CASSLSSGSEAFF TGTGCTAGCAGCTTAAGCTCGGGGTCGGAAGCTTTCTTT
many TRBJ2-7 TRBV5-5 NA CASSLDGGYEQYF TGTGCCAGCAGCTTGGACGGGGGCTACGAGCAGTACTTC
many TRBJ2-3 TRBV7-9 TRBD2 CASSLVALAGVEDTQYF TGTGCCAGCAGCTTAGTTGCGCTAGCGGGAGTGGAAGATACGCAGTATTTT
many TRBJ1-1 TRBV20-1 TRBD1 CSAMDRVEATEAFF TGCAGTGCTATGGACAGGGTGGAGGCCACTGAAGCTTTCTTT
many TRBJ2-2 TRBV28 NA CASRVIGTGELFF TGTGCCAGCAGAGTCATCGGCACCGGGGAGCTGTTTTTT
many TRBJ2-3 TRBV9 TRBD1 CASSSATGDTDTQYF TGTGCCAGCAGCTCCGCGACAGGGGACACAGATACGCAGTATTTT
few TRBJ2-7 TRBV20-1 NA CSASPRDDSYEQYF TGCAGTGCTAGCCCCAGGGACGACTCCTACGAGCAGTACTTC
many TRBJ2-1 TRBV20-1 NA CSARFQGYNEQFF TGCAGTGCTAGGTTTCAGGGGTACAATGAGCAGTTCTTC
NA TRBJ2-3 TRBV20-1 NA CSAELYSSTDTQYF TGCAGTGCTGAACTCTATAGTAGCACAGATACGCAGTATTTT
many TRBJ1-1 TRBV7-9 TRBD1 CASSGRPGQPNTEAFF TGTGCCAGCAGCGGGCGACCGGGACAGCCTAACACTGAAGCTTTCTTT
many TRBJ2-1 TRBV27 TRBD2 CASRPGLAGPNEQFF TGTGCCAGCCGTCCCGGACTAGCGGGGCCAAATGAGCAGTTCTTC
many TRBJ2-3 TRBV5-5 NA CASSVPTGFRTDTQYF TGTGCCAGCAGCGTCCCAACAGGGTTTCGCACAGATACGCAGTATTTT
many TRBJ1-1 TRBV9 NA CASSALTVGLGEAFF TGTGCCAGCAGCGCCCTGACAGTTGGACTAGGGGAAGCTTTCTTT
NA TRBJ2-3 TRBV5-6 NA CASSSITDTQYF TGTGCCAGCAGCTCCATCACAGATACGCAGTATTTT
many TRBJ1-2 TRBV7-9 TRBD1 CASNPQSTGDGYTF TGTGCCAGCAACCCCCAATCTACAGGGGATGGCTACACCTTC
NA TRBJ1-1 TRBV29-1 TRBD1 CSVRPGQKNTEAFF TGCAGCGTCCGGCCGGGACAGAAGAACACTGAAGCTTTCTTT
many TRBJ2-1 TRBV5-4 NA CASSWNLRDFYPNEQFF TGTGCCAGCAGCTGGAACTTACGGGACTTTTACCCCAATGAGCAGTTCTTC
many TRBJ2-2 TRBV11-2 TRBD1 CASSSRDRALSNTGELFF TGTGCCAGCAGCTCCCGGGACAGGGCCCTTTCGAACACCGGGGAGCTGTTTTTT
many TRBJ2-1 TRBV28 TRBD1 CASTRDRTIYNEQFF TGTGCCAGCACCCGGGACAGGACTATTTACAATGAGCAGTTCTTC